This TCR beta chain was captured in a study of blood T cell repertoires in COVID-19. Study as a whole: In each case, the material was cDNA or gDNA derived from T cells, B-cell-depleted T cells, or PBMCs.

From germline, CDR1 is MNHNY and CDR2 SVGAGI (reference sequence). The CDR3 sequence is 11 residues long. The germline V and J ends were trimmed by 5 bases and 7 bases, with 5 bases remaining between them. Assay used: immunoSEQ multiplex PCR; TCRdb lists only in-frame clones, some missing. The table shows 200,000 to 250,000 clones, with approximately 87% occurring only once. The V and J genes are TRBV6-6 and TRBJ2-2; no clear D. Material for sequencing was peripheral blood. The clonotype originates from a man in his 60s with acute or convalescent COVID-19. CDR3 coding DNA: TGTGCCAGCAGTATGAGCGGGGAGCTGTTTTTT. Amino acid sequence: CASSMSGELFF.